The T cell receptor (beta chain) described here comes from a study of T cell repertoires in cytomegalovirus infection. In regard to this clonotype: Given a much more abundant clone one base away, this may be a read error.

CDR3 length: 13 residues. Via MiXCR, TCRdb re-called the reads, giving one row per CDR3 protein. The sample has 200,000 to 250,000 distinct CDR3 sequences; approximately 7% are singletons. This sequence joins TRBV12-3 or TRBV12-4 and TRBJ1-2, with TRBD1 as a possible D gene (5 bases). This clonotype originated in a human donor in good health (CMV status not recorded). Some clones in this sample may be carry-over from other donors' samples. Sequenced input: PBMCs. The chain's CDR3 is CVSLEDKGYGYTF. As DNA, the CDR3 is TGTGTCAGTTTAGAGGACAAGGGTTACGGCTACACCTTC.